These 30 T cell receptor beta chains were sequenced from one sample in a study of response to subunit inactivated influenza vaccine. TCRdb reprocessed the RT-PCR reads via MiXCR and lists one record per CDR3 protein. The sample lists more than 450,000 distinct CDR3 sequences; around 10% were seen once. These sequences were also reported in another study, on T cells expressing NK-cell markers. From that report: The authors generated TCR beta cDNA through 5'RACE template switching with UMIs.

Source: PBMCs from blood, taken on the day of vaccination. The source is a middle-aged man who received an inactivated influenza vaccine.

This clonotype was seen a few times. The genes are TRBV28 and TRBJ2-2; D remains ambiguous. CDR1 MDHEN and CDR2 SYDVKM come from the germline V gene. V was cut by 6 bases and J by 2 bases, with 16 bases left in between. There are 16 residues in the CDR3. The CDR3 DNA reads TGTGCCAGCAGCTCAATGGATCGGCCAAACACCGGGGAGCTGTTTTTT. This sequence encodes CASSSMDRPNTGELFF. The full variable domain, rest sourced from reference TRBV28 and TRBJ2-2, is DVKVTQSSRYLVKRTGEKVFLECVQDMDHENMFWYRQDPGLGLRLIYFSYDVKMKEKGDIPEGYSVSREKKERFSLILESASTNQTSMYLCASSSMDRPNTGELFFGEGSRLTVL.

The chain joins TRBV6-1 to TRBJ1-4; TRBD1 is a possible D gene (6 bases). Germline V CDR1 and CDR2: MNHNS, SASEGT. V was clipped by 4 bases and J by 7 bases, with 16 bases between them. This CDR3 region has 15 residues. CDR3 in amino acids: CASSGLQGLGEKLFF. The CDR3 nucleotides read TGTGCCAGCAGTGGTCTACAGGGCCTGGGTGAAAAACTGTTTTTT.

The chain has TRBV14 and TRBJ1-1, with 8 bases that match TRBD1. The V gene's germline CDR1 is SGHDN and CDR2 FVKESK. Trimming removed 4 bases from V and 0 bases from J; junction bases left unmatched: 7. The CDR3 is 16 amino acids. CDR3 amino acids: CASSPYRGTLNTEAFF. The DNA of the CDR3 is TGTGCCAGCAGCCCCTACAGGGGGACTTTGAACACTGAAGCTTTCTTT.

The chain joins TRBV7-9 to TRBJ2-2; D may be TRBD2 (6 bases). The CDR3 has 14 residues. In germline, CDR1 is SEHNR, CDR2 FQNEAQ (reference sequence). Trimming took 5 bases from V and 5 from J, leaving 12 bases between them. The CDR3 here is CASSHGTQTGELFF. The CDR3, as DNA: TGTGCCAGCAGCCACGGGACTCAGACCGGGGAGCTGTTTTTT.

This clonotype was seen many times. The chain joins TRBV29-1 to TRBJ2-3; D uncertain. CDR1 is SQVTM and CDR2 is ANQGSEA in the germline V gene. The germline V and J ends were trimmed by 4 bases and 2 bases, with 7 bases remaining between them. This CDR3 has 12 residues. The chain's CDR3 is CSVGTNTDTQYF. As DNA, the CDR3 is TGCAGCGTTGGGACCAACACAGATACGCAGTATTTT.

This clonotype was counted ten times or more. The J gene is TRBJ1-1, the V gene TRBV29-1; 7 bases line up with TRBD1. This CDR3 spans 12 amino acids. Germline CDR1 reads SQVTM; CDR2 reads ANQGSEA. The J segment lost 6 bases and the V segment lost 3 bases, leaving 4 bases of the junction unmatched. The CDR3 sequence is CSVETQGAEAFF. DNA of the CDR3: TGCAGCGTTGAGACTCAGGGGGCTGAAGCTTTCTTT.

As concerns this clonotype: At one of its ends the junction is not consistent with the germline gene, which may arise from a read error. The genes are TRBV7-2 and TRBJ2-2; D may be TRBD2 (5 bases). This CDR3 spans 16 amino acids. Germline V lookup: CDR1 SGHTA, CDR2 FQGNSA. For the CDR3, the DNA is TGTGCCAGCAGCCCAATAGCGCGCATCCTGACCGGCGAGCTGTTTTTT. This codes for CASSPIARILTGELFF.

This clonotype was seen a few times. The chain recombines TRBV5-1 with TRBJ1-4, with TRBD1 matching 8 bases. Germline V CDR1 and CDR2: SGHRS, YFSETQ. The CDR3 totals 16 residues. Trimming cost V 4 bases and J 0 bases; bases outside gene matches: 5. CDR3 sequence (DNA): TGCGCCAGCAGCCGTCAGGGGGCTCCAACTAATGAAAAACTGTTTTTT. Its translation is CASSRQGAPTNEKLFF. Full variable domain (remainder filled in from reference TRBV5-1 and TRBJ1-4): KAGVTQTPRYLIKTRGQQVTLSCSPISGHRSVSWYQQTPGQGLQFLFEYFSETQRNKGNFPGRFSGRQFSNSRSEMNVSTLELGDSALYLCASSRQGAPTNEKLFFGSGTQLSVL.

The V gene is TRBV12-3 or TRBV12-4, the J gene TRBJ2-7, with D maybe TRBD2 (6 bases). V lost 1 base and J 2 bases, leaving 15 bases between the germline ends. The CDR3 runs 16 residues. The CDR3 DNA is TGTGCCAGCAGTTTAGGCGGGATTATCCTGACCTACGAGCAGTACTTC. It specifies CASSLGGIILTYEQYF.

The rearrangement uses TRBV5-1 and TRBJ2-5; TRBD1 might be the D (6 bases). V shed 6 bases and J shed 1 base, with 13 bases lying between them. Germline V gene lookup returns CDR1 SGHRS and CDR2 YFSETQ. The CDR3 contains 14 residues. The CDR3 sequence: CASNIGQSQETQYF. For the CDR3, the DNA is TGCGCCAGCAACATTGGACAGTCCCAAGAGACCCAGTACTTC.

At least ten counts were recorded for this clonotype. This chain joins TRBV24-1 and TRBJ2-5, with 11 bases that match TRBD2. The ends lost 6 bases at V and 1 base at J; junction bases unmatched: 6. Per the germline V gene, CDR1 is KGHDR and CDR2 is SFDVKD. This CDR3 is 16 amino acids long. The CDR3 nucleotides read TGTGCCACCAGTTTATGGACTAGCGGGTCCCAAGAGACCCAGTACTTC. Translated, it gives CATSLWTSGSQETQYF.

The chain is built from TRBV7-9 and TRBJ1-5; 11 nucleotides align to TRBD1. Germline V gene data show CDR1 as SEHNR and CDR2 as FQNEAQ (reference sequence). CDR3 length equals 16 residues. Trimming cost V 4 bases and J 6 bases; bases outside gene matches: 8. The CDR3 DNA reads as TGTGCCAGCAGCTATGGGACAGGGGGGGTGTTTCAGCCCCAGCATTTT. Residues: CASSYGTGGVFQPQHF. The full variable domain, in which reference TRBV7-9 and TRBJ1-5 provide the parts outside the CDR3, is DTGVSQNPRHKITKRGQNVTFRCDPISEHNRLYWYRQTLGQGPEFLTYFQNEAQLEKSRLLSDRFSAERPKGSFSTLEIQRTEQGDSAMYLCASSYGTGGVFQPQHFGDGTRLSIL.

This clonotype occurred a few times. The V call is TRBV7-9, the J call TRBJ2-1, with D unclear. Deletions cut 3 bases from V and 0 bases from J, with 9 bases between. The CDR3 sequence is 15 residues long. Germline V gene sequence: CDR1 SEHNR, CDR2 FQNEAQ (reference sequence). CDR3 in DNA: TGTGCCAGCAGCTTGCGGCAGATCTCCTACAATGAGCAGTTCTTC. Translation: CASSLRQISYNEQFF.

V and J are TRBV14 and TRBJ2-3; tentatively, D is TRBD1 (6 bases). V was trimmed by 6 bases and J by 4 bases, leaving 14 bases between them. CDR3 length equals 14 residues. Germline CDR1 SGHDN, CDR2 FVKESK. The CDR3 region has the DNA TGTGCCAGCAGTCAGGACAGCACGGCAGATACGCAGTATTTT. This codes for CASSQDSTADTQYF.

V usage is TRBV10-3 and J usage is TRBJ2-2; D unclear. CDR1 ENHRY and CDR2 SYGVKD come from the germline V gene. The ends were cut back, 0 bases at V and 5 bases at J, with 7 bases in the middle. This CDR3 region has 14 residues. The CDR3 DNA reads as TGTGCCATCAGTGAGTCATTGACAACCGGGGAGCTGTTTTTT. Residues: CAISESLTTGELFF.

This clonotype occurred many times. This chain links TRBV6-2 or TRBV6-3 with TRBJ2-2; TRBD2 agrees at 9 bases. J was trimmed by 7 bases and V by 2 bases; bases with no gene match: 11. The germline CDR1 and CDR2 sequences are MNHEY and SVGEGT. The CDR3 extends over 17 amino acids. CDR3 bases: TGTGCCAGCAGTTACCCATCGCTAGCGGGGAGTATCGGGGAGCTGTTTTTT. Encoded protein: CASSYPSLAGSIGELFF.

This clonotype occurred many times. At one end the junction does not follow the germline gene, possibly because of a read error. The gene calls are TRBV5-1 and TRBJ2-7; the match to TRBD1 covers 9 bases. The CDR3 has 14 residues. Germline-derived CDR1 and CDR2 are SGHRS and YFSETQ. The CDR3, as DNA: TGCGCCAGCAGTTTGGACAGGGGCTCCTACGAGCAGTACTTC. Translating it yields CASSLDRGSYEQYF.

This chain uses TRBV6-5 with TRBJ2-7; 9 nucleotides align to TRBD2. V was clipped by 0 bases and J by 4 bases; unmatched bases: 16. The CDR3 is made up of 19 amino acids. Germline CDR1 reads MNHEY; CDR2 reads SVGAGI. The CDR3 sequence is CASSYSRRGPSGNSYEQYF. The CDR3 DNA reads TGTGCCAGCAGTTACTCAAGACGGGGACCTAGCGGGAATTCATACGAGCAGTACTTC.

The chain links TRBV25-1 to TRBJ1-2; TRBD1 matches 9 bases. This CDR3 comprises 14 residues. CDR1 and CDR2 (germline): MGHDK, SYGVNS. The ends lost 3 bases at V and 5 bases at J; junction bases unmatched: 4. This CDR3 is CASSDTGGWYGYTF. In DNA, the CDR3 is TGTGCCAGCAGTGATACAGGGGGCTGGTATGGCTACACCTTC.

In this sample, this clonotype turned up many times. The rearrangement links TRBV4-3 to TRBJ2-1, with 9 bases that match TRBD2. The CDR3 sequence is 17 residues long. Per the germline V gene, CDR1 is LGHNA and CDR2 is YSLEER. V lost 1 base, J lost 12 bases, and 16 bases stayed unmatched. In DNA form, the CDR3 reads TGCGCCAGCAGCCAAGTGGTCGCGGGAGGGCCGACCCTCTGGCAGTTCTTC. This sequence encodes CASSQVVAGGPTLWQFF.

The rearrangement links TRBV20-1 to TRBJ1-5; D unresolved. Germline lookup yields CDR1 DFQATT and CDR2 SNEGSKA (reference sequence). The CDR3 is 15 amino acids. V was clipped by 3 bases and J by 1 base, with 13 bases between them. CDR3 region: CSAREGSLSNQPQHF. The CDR3 region has the DNA TGCAGTGCTAGGGAAGGGTCTTTGAGCAATCAGCCCCAGCATTTT.

This clonotype was detected only a few times. The V call is TRBV21-1, the J call TRBJ1-4. TRBV21-1 is a listed pseudogene. The CDR3 has 15 residues. The CDR3 bases are TGTGCCAGCAGCAAAGGGGGTAGGGATGGTGAAAAACTGTTTTTT. It specifies CASSKGGRDGEKLFF.

The chain joins TRBV5-1 to TRBJ2-4; 15 nucleotides agree with TRBD2. CDR3 length: 16 residues. The J segment lost 6 bases and the V segment lost 4 bases, leaving 5 bases of the junction unmatched. Germline CDR1 reads SGHRS; CDR2 reads YFSETQ. CDR3 coding DNA: TGCGCCAGCAGCGCGGGACTAGCGGGAGGCCTAAACATTCAGTACTTC. Its protein is CASSAGLAGGLNIQYF.

This clonotype was found many times. The V and J genes are TRBV12-3 or TRBV12-4 and TRBJ2-7; TRBD2 agrees at 7 bases. This CDR3 region has 16 residues. V gave up 3 bases and J gave up 1 base; unmatched junction bases: 9. The CDR3: CASSFLPGGGSYEQYF. For the CDR3, the DNA is TGTGCCAGCAGTTTCCTACCGGGCGGGGGTTCCTACGAGCAGTACTTC.

This clonotype was seen a few times. J is TRBJ2-5 and V is TRBV9; 9 nucleotides match TRBD2. Germline V gene lookup returns CDR1 SGDLS and CDR2 YYNGEE. The CDR3 loop spans 15 amino acids. V lost 4 bases and J lost 3; bases outside the gene matches: 7. As DNA, the CDR3 is TGTGCCAGCAGCCCCGTTCCTAGCGGGAAAGAGACCCAGTACTTC. This sequence encodes CASSPVPSGKETQYF.

Only a few counts were recorded for this clonotype. This chain uses TRBV7-2 with TRBJ2-7; no clear D. The CDR3 sequence is 14 residues long. Germline V gene sequence: CDR1 SGHTA, CDR2 FQGNSA. Trimming took off 5 bases at V and 2 bases at J, with 13 bases between the two ends. CDR3 bases: TGTGCCAGCAGCCGTTTAGGGTCGGCCTACGAGCAGTACTTC. It yields the protein CASSRLGSAYEQYF.

V is TRBV19 and J is TRBJ1-6; 9 bases map to TRBD1. J gave up 7 bases and V 4 bases, and 5 bases lay outside the gene matches. The germline V gene encodes CDR1 LNHDA and CDR2 SQIVND (reference sequence). The CDR3 is made up of 15 amino acids. The CDR3 region is CASSTGTGWNSPLHF. In DNA, the CDR3 is TGTGCCAGTAGTACCGGGACAGGGTGGAATTCACCCCTCCACTTT.

The J gene is TRBJ2-5, the V gene TRBV24-1; TRBD1 agrees at 7 bases. The CDR3 length is 15 residues. Germline assignment: CDR1 KGHDR and CDR2 SFDVKD. The V gene end was trimmed by 3 bases and the J gene end by 3 bases; junction bases not matched to a gene: 6. CDR3 sequence (DNA): TGTGCCACCAGTGATCCCGGGACAGCCAAAGAGACCCAGTACTTC. This codes for CATSDPGTAKETQYF.

The rearrangement joins TRBV7-2 to TRBJ2-7; 8 nucleotides line up with TRBD1. CDR1 and CDR2 (germline): SGHTA, FQGNSA. V shed 8 bases, J shed 4 bases, and the junction held 7 bases outside the gene matches. The CDR3 extends over 13 amino acids. In nucleotides, the CDR3 is TGTGCCAGCGAGCAGGGGGCTAATTACGAGCAGTACTTC. It encodes CASEQGANYEQYF.

This clonotype was seen ten or more times. The chain carries TRBV7-8 and TRBJ2-3; no clear D gene. The length of the CDR3 is 15 residues. Deletions cut 3 bases from V and 0 bases from J, with 10 bases between. Germline values: CDR1 SGHVS, CDR2 FQNEAQ. The CDR3 spells CASSFEPSSTDTQYF. CDR3 DNA: TGTGCCAGCAGCTTCGAACCGAGCAGCACAGATACGCAGTATTTT.